The present T cell receptor (beta chain) was sequenced within a study of cytomegalovirus exposure and HLA in healthy donors (dated by TCRdb to 2016 to 2017). For context, the study as a whole: An earlier analysis of approximately 590 of the donors reported approximately 300 Gb of sequence data and 117 million unique TCR beta sequences from roughly 200 million T cells. Roughly 300 gigabases of sequencing data and approximately 85 million unique TCR sequences were included in an early release covering about 700 HLA-typed donors. Among the approximately 420 genotyped donors, approximately 76% belonged to the genetic ancestry cluster associated with self-reported Caucasian donors. The study aimed to test whether signatures of past pathogen exposure could be identified by cataloging public T cell receptors. The study used immunosequencing to profile the T cell repertoires of more than 650 subjects and linked those repertoires to cytomegalovirus serostatus. In addition to the first cohort of roughly 670 subjects, a separate validation cohort of 100 to 150 different subjects was used. High-throughput TCR immunosequencing, statistical association of individual TCRs with disease status, and machine learning were combined to predict cytomegalovirus infection status. In a later analysis, previously published TCR beta repertoires from 600 to 850 donors were re-analyzed and high-resolution HLA genotyping was added so that TCR occurrence patterns could be studied. The later analysis used no new phenotypic data to find candidate immune exposures, relying instead on TCR beta sequences and their occurrence across donors. In an earlier analysis of 550 to 700 of the donors, high-throughput TCR beta sequencing was used to judge whether each TCR beta V gene segment behaved as functional or pseudogenic. Donor age, sex, ethnicity and CMV serostatus were compiled alongside the repertoire data. In a later genetic analysis, genome-wide SNP genotypes for about three fifths of the 666 donors were used, and that subset was treated as a discovery cohort. Every discovery cohort repertoire had been produced on one sequencing platform. Class I and class II HLA loci were covered by the typing at four-digit resolution. The number of typed donors differed by locus: roughly 620-630 for A, B, C, DRB1 and DQB1; approximately 520 for DQA1; 606 for DPA1; and 400 to 480 for DPB1. A handful of DR-DQ haplotypes were treated as single units for association and clustering because of strong linkage in the cohort. Among around 400 genotyped donors of the cohort, an average of around 240,000 unique TCR beta nucleotide sequences were sequenced per donor, roughly 20% of them non-productive.

Ends trimmed: V by 1 base, J by 5 bases; bases unmatched to a gene: 16. The germline V gene encodes CDR1 SQVTM and CDR2 ANQGSEA. The CDR3 starts with the cysteine, ends with the phenylalanine, and has 17 residues. Only CDR3 DNA remains: 51 bases, in frame from the first base. Results and caveats for the whole study, not just this receptor: Because HLA typing was missing for some donors at each locus, association tests included only the typed subset. In vitro tests confirmed that a few of the cytomegalovirus-associated TCR beta chains recognize cytomegalovirus antigens. In an earlier analysis of more than 500 of the donors, most TCR beta V segments appeared in productive rearrangements about 90% or about 30% of the time, broadly matching IMGT annotations. Linkage disequilibrium might explain the correlated functional status among segregating V segments, but an unknown experimental factor could not be excluded. The classifier was reported to diagnose cytomegalovirus status with high specificity and sensitivity in both the original cohort and the validation cohort. A later analysis associated about 17,000 TCR beta sequences with specific HLA alleles at a false discovery rate of 0.05. An association between a missense DCLRE1C variant and V-gene and J-gene trimming of TCR beta chains was found in a later genetic analysis and replicated in an independent cohort. Some IMGT-functional V segments, including TRBV6-2 and TRBV6-3, could not be told apart with the 87-base-pair reads, so those segments were excluded. In a later analysis, several top co-occurrence clusters were reported to appear linked to parvovirus B19, influenza, CMV and Epstein-Barr virus. The earlier analysis of 587 of the donors excluded seventeen rarely observed V segments, including chromosome 9 orphons, because counts were too low. A group of highly shared sequence variants was considered likely to be a technical artifact of the sequencing pipeline. When HLA alleles, especially DR and DQ, strongly co-occurred, TCR associations were difficult to assign to individual alleles. In a later analysis, HLA-associated TCR beta chains showed more clonal expansion and lower generation probabilities than non-associated chains that were equally common. According to the authors, the approach could potentially be generalized to other disease states and immunological phenotypes. A total of 150 or so TCR beta chains were listed by the study as associated with cytomegalovirus. For the cohort, immune exposure information was limited to CMV serostatus. In a later analysis, the rate of TCR association differed among HLA loci, with DRB1 alleles having the most associated TCRs and HLA-C alleles having the fewest. Only TCR beta chains were sequenced in this cohort, and the absence of alpha or paired-chain data limited detectable features. A later analysis found that most CMV-associated TCR beta chains appeared HLA-restricted, with HLA associations seemingly driven largely by CMV exposure. In a later genetic analysis, fewer N-insertions in productive TCRs were reported among donors in an Asian-associated ancestry cluster than the roughly 700-donor mean. Across donors, most TCR sequences were observed very rarely, whereas some public TCRs were present in many individuals. A further reported finding was that TCR beta sequences accurately predicted the HLA-A and HLA-B alleles for most subjects in the first cohort. The presence/absence analyses assumed that sequencing depth was roughly uniform across donors, and that assumption may not be true.

With respect to this clone: Its antigen remains unidentified. It has no much larger one-base neighbor in the sample; base qualities were not kept.

Library construction relied on the immunoSEQ multiplex PCR assay. For the multiplex PCR, a mixture combining 60 forward primers for TCR Vbeta segments and 13 reverse primers for TCR Jbeta segments was used. A multiplex PCR assay on genomic DNA amplified the CDR3 region of rearranged TCR beta genes. On the Illumina HiSeq System, the amplified TCR beta libraries were sequenced as 87-base-pair reads. In the source study's methods: A later analysis counted about 80 million unique TCR beta chains across the 600 to 850 repertoires, and some 12 million of these chains were shared by at least two donors. A nearest-neighbor algorithm error-corrected the raw reads and collapsed the reads into unique sequences, merging closely related sequences to remove PCR and sequencing errors. Alignment of CDR3 sequences to IMGT reference sequences was used to assign V, D and J gene segments. For a sequence to be retained, a match of at least six nucleotides was required to both a V gene segment and a J gene segment. Rearrangements were classified as productive when the CDR3 lacked stop codons and remained in frame with V and J, and all other rearrangements were classified as non-productive. Following IMGT convention, CDR3 was defined as the stretch from the second conserved V-encoded cysteine to the conserved J-encoded phenylalanine. Sequences without an unambiguous match to a single V gene segment were excluded from the earlier analysis of over 500 of the donors. An earlier analysis of several hundred of the donors called V segments functional above 56.7% productive rearrangements and segregating when the between-donor standard deviation exceeded 5%. A statistical classification framework was developed to diagnose cytomegalovirus status using the catalog of TCR beta chain sequences. A later analysis assigned V and J genes by comparing TCR nucleotide sequences with IMGT/GENE-DB human TR gene sequences. In a later analysis, CDR3 sequences and most-parsimonious VDJ recombination scenarios were assigned using the TCRdist pipeline. In a later analysis, every TCR beta chain was defined by the combination of its CDR3 amino acid sequence and its V-gene family, and reads without a unique V-gene family were dropped. A later analysis removed 592 highly shared, low-generation-probability nucleotide sequences to deal with suspected cross-contamination and a sequencing artifact. A later analysis calculated a clonal expansion index for each public chain from normalized within-repertoire ranks of inferred template counts. Generation probabilities in a later analysis came from a VDJ recombination model fitted to out-of-frame rearrangements, and those results were checked against IGoR. A later analysis scored TCR-TCR, TCR-HLA and TCR-CMV co-occurrence with hypergeometric tests, applying a repertoire-size bias correction to TCR pairs. A later analysis estimated false discovery rates by permuting HLA or CMV assignments 20 times. A later analysis grouped co-occurring TCRs with DBSCAN, adding TCRdist sequence similarity when clustering within HLA-allele-positive subsets. Co-occurrence clustering excluded repertoires with fewer than 30,000 or more than 120,000 public chains, plus five with anomalous nucleotide sharing. This is the immuneACCESS table as TCRdb keeps it, with only in-frame sequences that have V and J called. A part of the clones is gone; compared with another copy, unresolved V genes explain less than half, and the rest is unexplained. V, J and clone size are taken as reported in that table, and D and trimming were inferred from the DNA itself. The sample data list 200,000 to 250,000 clones, and about 80% of these were observed just once. Together, the top ten hold about 2.5% of the sample.

The cohort comprised under 700 healthy bone marrow donors. At the time of sampling, all cohort members were nominally healthy, though unrecorded immune exposures were likely present. The donor tested CMV seropositive, placing the donor among the 310 or so seropositive members of the cohort. A peripheral blood sample was provided by each donor, and peripheral blood mononuclear cells were used for TCR beta sequencing. Genomic DNA extraction from the blood cell samples was performed with the Qiagen DNeasy Blood Extraction Kit. This receptor was obtained from a woman aged 60 to 75 in good health and CMV-seropositive. The receptor chain draws on TRBV29-1 and TRBJ1-1; a stretch of 7 junction bases matches TRBD1. Sequencing was carried out using PBMCs. In nucleotide form, the sequence is TGCAGCGTTGAAGGCACCGGGGCCAGACCGACAGGGACTGAAGCTTTCTTT. It codes for CSVEGTGARPTGTEAFF.